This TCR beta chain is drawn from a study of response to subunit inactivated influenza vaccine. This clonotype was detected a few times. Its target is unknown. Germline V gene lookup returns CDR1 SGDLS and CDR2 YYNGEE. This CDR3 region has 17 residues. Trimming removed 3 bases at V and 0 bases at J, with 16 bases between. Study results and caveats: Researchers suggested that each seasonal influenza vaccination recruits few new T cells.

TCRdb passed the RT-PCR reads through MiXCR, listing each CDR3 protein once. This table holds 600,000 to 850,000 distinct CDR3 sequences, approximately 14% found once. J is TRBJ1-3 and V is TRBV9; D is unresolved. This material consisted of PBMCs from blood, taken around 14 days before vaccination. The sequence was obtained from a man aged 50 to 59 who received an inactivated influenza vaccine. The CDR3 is CASSALRRGYSGNTIYF. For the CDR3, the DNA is TGTGCCAGCAGCGCCCTACGACGCGGGTACTCTGGAAACACCATATATTTT.